The 24 T cell receptor beta chains below were found in one sample sequenced in a study of blood T cells in healthy people across ages. PCR was performed a second time for roughly 7 to 12 cycles using a sample-barcoded 5' primer and a J-beta primer mix. Each CDR3 protein gets one entry after TCRdb re-called the 5' RACE reads with MiXCR. The sample has roughly 410,000 distinct CDR3 sequences; approximately 51% are singletons. The sample consisted of blood. All receptors derive from a man in his 60s in good health.

This rearrangement joins TRBV29-1 to TRBJ2-7; D gene uncertain. CDR3 size: 10 residues. Germline CDR1 and CDR2: SQVTM and ANQGSEA. V gave up 2 bases and J gave up 12 bases, with 11 bases separating them. The CDR3 loop is CSVETGPRYF. CDR3 nucleotides: TGCAGCGTTGAAACCGGCCCCAGGTACTTC.

CDR3: CSVVRGTYDEQFF. In DNA, the CDR3 is TGCAGCGTTGTGAGAGGGACTTACGATGAGCAGTTCTTC. The rearrangement joins TRBV29-1 to TRBJ2-1; D is possibly TRBD2 (6 bases). Germline V CDR1 and CDR2: SQVTM, ANQGSEA. The CDR3 totals 13 residues. The germline V and J ends were trimmed by 4 bases and 8 bases, with 15 bases remaining between them.

V usage is TRBV7-9 and J usage is TRBJ1-5; D not certain. From germline, CDR1 is SEHNR and CDR2 FQNEAQ (reference sequence). The CDR3 is 14 amino acids. The V end lost 5 bases, the J end lost 4 bases, and 12 bases lay between the germline ends. In DNA, the CDR3 is TGTGCCAGCAGCAATGGACCCCATAATCAGCCCCAGCATTTT. It translates to CASSNGPHNQPQHF.

Of note for this clonotype: At one end, the junction sequence differs from germline, possibly due to a read error. The rearrangement joins TRBV10-2 to TRBJ1-5; D not resolved. Germline V gives CDR1 WSHSY, CDR2 SAAADI. CDR3 length: 15 amino acids. DNA of the CDR3: TGCGCCGGCAGTGGAGGTGGCAGACTAAATCAGCCCCAGCATTTT. It is translated as CAGSGGGRLNQPQHF.

The chain carries TRBV11-2 and TRBJ2-5, with TRBD2 matching 8 bases. CDR1 is SGHAT and CDR2 is FQNNGV in the germline V gene. J gave up 11 bases and V 4 bases, and 15 bases lay outside the gene matches. CDR3 length: 15 amino acids. The DNA for the CDR3 is TGTGCCAGCAGCTCCTTCGGGGGGGCTCTCAATGAGCAGTACTTC. It specifies CASSSFGGALNEQYF.

The chain joins TRBV2 to TRBJ2-1; 9 bases agree with TRBD1. The CDR3 loop spans 15 amino acids. The V and J ends lost 8 bases and 0 bases, in that order; junction bases with no gene match: 5. The germline CDR1 and CDR2 sequences are SNHLY and FYNNEI. The CDR3 region is CASGLGQGSYNEQFF. CDR3 nucleotide sequence: TGTGCCAGCGGATTGGGACAGGGCTCCTACAATGAGCAGTTCTTC.

About this clonotype itself: An end of the junction differs from the germline gene, which may be a read error. The chain is built from TRBV4-3 and TRBJ2-5, with a tentative D call TRBD1 (6 bases). The CDR3 is 15 residues long. Germline assignment: CDR1 LGHNA and CDR2 YSLEER. CDR3: CASGQEGRGQETQYF. CDR3 bases: TGCGCCAGCGGCCAAGAGGGCAGGGGCCAAGAGACCCAGTACTTC.

This sequence joins TRBV29-1 and TRBJ2-4; TRBD1 matches 8 bases. The J call may be incorrect, as the DNA end agrees better with TRBJ2-7. Germline CDR1 is SQVTM and CDR2 is ANQGSEA. The CDR3 contains 12 residues. This chain's CDR3 is CSARDRSYEQYF. Written as DNA, the CDR3 is TGCAGCGCCCGGGACAGGAGTTACGAGCAGTACTTC.

The rearrangement uses TRBV7-6 and TRBJ2-5; unclear D gene. In germline, CDR1 is SGHVS, CDR2 FNYEAQ. V lost 8 bases, J lost 0 bases, and 13 bases lay in between. The CDR3 has 14 residues. CDR3: CASSIGGDQETQYF. CDR3 coding DNA: TGTGCCAGCTCCATAGGTGGGGACCAAGAGACCCAGTACTTC.

The sample holds a few counts of this clonotype. This sequence joins TRBV7-8 and TRBJ2-3; no reliable D call. Between the trimmed V and J ends, which lost 6 bases and 5 bases, there was a span of 18 bases. The germline gives CDR1 SGHVS, CDR2 FQNEAQ. The CDR3 loop spans 15 amino acids. The CDR3 sequence: CASRPGRPIGDTQYF. Written as DNA, the CDR3 is TGTGCCAGCAGGCCCGGACGCCCAATAGGAGATACGCAGTATTTT.

This clonotype was recorded a few times. This rearrangement joins TRBV20-1 to TRBJ2-7, with TRBD1 matching 9 bases. The CDR3 extends over 14 amino acids. Germline CDR1 is DFQATT and CDR2 is SNEGSKA (reference sequence). With V trimmed by 3 bases and J by 5 bases, 8 bases remained unmatched. The DNA of the CDR3 is TGCAGTGCTAGGGACAGGGGTGGACGCGACGAGCAGTACTTC. This encodes CSARDRGGRDEQYF.

This clonotype was observed a handful of times. One base away lies a much larger clone, so this may be a sequencing read error. The V call is TRBV29-1, the J call TRBJ2-2, with D hard to call. The germline gives CDR1 SQVTM, CDR2 ANQGSEA. The CDR3 is 11 residues long. CDR3 amino acids: CSVRTAGELFF. Written as DNA, the CDR3 is TGCAGTGTTAGAACGGCGGGGGAGCTGTTTTTT.

This clonotype was picked up a small number of times. The chain uses TRBV27 and TRBJ2-7; TRBD2 matches at 7 bases. This CDR3 has 13 amino acids. CDR1 is MNHEY and CDR2 is SMNVEV in the germline V gene (reference sequence). J was trimmed by 4 bases and V by 7 bases; bases with no gene match: 7. CDR3 nucleotide sequence: TGTGCCAGCACTACGCCCGGGGGGTACGAGCAGTACTTC. Amino acids: CASTTPGGYEQYF.

The V call is TRBV10-1, the J call TRBJ2-5, with D perhaps TRBD2 (5 bases). Germline V gives CDR1 WNHNN, CDR2 SYGVQD (reference sequence). Between the trimmed V and J ends, which lost 0 bases and 11 bases, there was a span of 13 bases. This CDR3 comprises 13 residues. CDR3 loop: CASSESTGGRQYF. As DNA, the CDR3 is TGCGCCAGCAGTGAGTCGACGGGCGGGCGGCAGTACTTC.

Here the CDR3 reads CSVWGQGSYNEQFF. CDR3 DNA sequence: TGCAGCGTCTGGGGACAGGGGTCCTACAATGAGCAGTTCTTC. The V call is TRBV29-1, the J call TRBJ2-1; 10 bases agree with TRBD1. This CDR3 has 14 amino acids. V lost 6 bases and J lost 1; bases outside the gene matches: 3. Germline V CDR1 and CDR2: SQVTM, ANQGSEA.

This rearrangement joins TRBV2 to TRBJ1-6; D is unresolved. V lost 7 bases, J lost 10 bases, and 11 bases lay in between. Germline CDR1 is SNHLY and CDR2 is FYNNEI. The CDR3 has 12 residues. The DNA of the CDR3 is TGTGCCAGCACCTTATTTCCCTCACCCCTCCACTTT. Its protein product is CASTLFPSPLHF.

The chain employs TRBV5-1 and TRBJ2-1; 9 nucleotides agree with TRBD2. V was clipped by 1 base and J by 8 bases; unmatched bases: 10. Germline V gene lookup returns CDR1 SGHRS and CDR2 YFSETQ. This CDR3 contains 16 residues. CDR3 nucleotide sequence: TGCGCCAGCAGCTTGTCATATAGCGGGAGTCGCGATGAGCAGTTCTTC. Translated: CASSLSYSGSRDEQFF. Complete variable domain (other parts from reference TRBV5-1 and TRBJ2-1): KAGVTQTPRYLIKTRGQQVTLSCSPISGHRSVSWYQQTPGQGLQFLFEYFSETQRNKGNFPGRFSGRQFSNSRSEMNVSTLELGDSALYLCASSLSYSGSRDEQFFGPGTRLTVL.

The count of this clonotype is one. The chain combines TRBV6-5 with TRBJ1-5, with D possibly being TRBD1 (6 bases). V gave up 6 bases and J gave up 1 base, with 10 bases separating them. Germline V gene lookup returns CDR1 MNHEY and CDR2 SVGAGI. This CDR3 region has 14 residues. The CDR3 region is CASSRQASNQPQHF. Written as DNA, the CDR3 is TGTGCCAGCAGCCGACAGGCAAGCAATCAGCCCCAGCATTTT.

The V call is TRBV2, the J call TRBJ2-2, with 10 positions matching TRBD1. There are 13 residues in the CDR3. CDR1 is SNHLY, CDR2 FYNNEI, per germline. V gave up 9 bases and J gave up 4 bases; unmatched junction bases: 2. The CDR3 is CARGTGATGELFF. CDR3 DNA sequence: TGTGCCAGGGGGACAGGGGCCACCGGGGAGCTGTTTTTT.

Ten or more counts support this clonotype. The rearrangement links TRBV18 to TRBJ1-2; TRBD1 aligns across 7 bases. CDR3 length: 13 residues. The V and J ends lost 5 bases and 7 bases, in that order; junction bases with no gene match: 7. Per germline, CDR1 KGHSH and CDR2 LQKENI. The CDR3 loop is CASSTTGRAGYTF. The CDR3 nucleotides read TGTGCCAGCTCAACGACAGGGAGAGCTGGCTACACCTTC. Variable domain in full (rest from reference TRBV18 and TRBJ1-2): NAGVMQNPRHLVRRRGQEARLRCSPMKGHSHVYWYRQLPEEGLKFMVYLQKENIIDESGMPKERFSAEFPKEGPSILRIQQVVRGDSAAYFCASSTTGRAGYTFGSGTRLTVV.

This clonotype has a single count. The chain couples TRBV5-1 to TRBJ1-2, with D maybe TRBD1 (5 bases). Trimming shortened V by 0 bases and J by 3 bases, and 12 bases separated the two germline ends. This CDR3 spans 15 amino acids. From germline, CDR1 is SGHRS and CDR2 YFSETQ. This chain's CDR3 is CASSLAGRVDYGYTF. The CDR3 DNA reads as TGCGCCAGCAGCTTGGCCGGCAGGGTGGACTATGGCTACACCTTC. Based on the CDR3 plus reference TRBV5-1 and TRBJ1-2, the full variable domain is KAGVTQTPRYLIKTRGQQVTLSCSPISGHRSVSWYQQTPGQGLQFLFEYFSETQRNKGNFPGRFSGRQFSNSRSEMNVSTLELGDSALYLCASSLAGRVDYGYTFGSGTRLTVV.

The V and J genes are TRBV12-3 or TRBV12-4 and TRBJ2-2, with D uncertain. V lost 2 bases and J 2 bases, leaving 6 bases between the germline ends. This CDR3 spans 14 amino acids. The CDR3 loop reads CASSLRLNTGELFF. DNA for the CDR3: TGTGCCAGCAGTTTAAGGCTCAACACCGGGGAGCTGTTTTTT.

The genes are TRBV28 and TRBJ2-4; 9 positions agree with TRBD1. Germline loops: CDR1 MDHEN, CDR2 SYDVKM. V shed 6 bases and J 3 bases; nucleotides not matched to a gene: 18. The CDR3 length is 19 residues. DNA for the CDR3: TGTGCCAGCAGCGTCCCACTGTCCGCCCTGGGACAGGGCAAAAACATTCAGTACTTC. Encoded protein: CASSVPLSALGQGKNIQYF. The complete variable domain, with remaining parts taken from reference TRBV28 and TRBJ2-4, reads DVKVTQSSRYLVKRTGEKVFLECVQDMDHENMFWYRQDPGLGLRLIYFSYDVKMKEKGDIPEGYSVSREKKERFSLILESASTNQTSMYLCASSVPLSALGQGKNIQYFGAGTRLSVL.

This chain uses TRBV6-6 with TRBJ1-1, with 7 bases identical to TRBD1. Trimming removed 6 bases from V and 1 base from J; junction bases left unmatched: 2. Germline values: CDR1 MNHNY, CDR2 SVGAGI (reference sequence). This CDR3 is built from 13 residues. CDR3 DNA: TGTGCCAGCAGGGACAGGCCGAACACTGAAGCTTTCTTT. Translating it yields CASRDRPNTEAFF.